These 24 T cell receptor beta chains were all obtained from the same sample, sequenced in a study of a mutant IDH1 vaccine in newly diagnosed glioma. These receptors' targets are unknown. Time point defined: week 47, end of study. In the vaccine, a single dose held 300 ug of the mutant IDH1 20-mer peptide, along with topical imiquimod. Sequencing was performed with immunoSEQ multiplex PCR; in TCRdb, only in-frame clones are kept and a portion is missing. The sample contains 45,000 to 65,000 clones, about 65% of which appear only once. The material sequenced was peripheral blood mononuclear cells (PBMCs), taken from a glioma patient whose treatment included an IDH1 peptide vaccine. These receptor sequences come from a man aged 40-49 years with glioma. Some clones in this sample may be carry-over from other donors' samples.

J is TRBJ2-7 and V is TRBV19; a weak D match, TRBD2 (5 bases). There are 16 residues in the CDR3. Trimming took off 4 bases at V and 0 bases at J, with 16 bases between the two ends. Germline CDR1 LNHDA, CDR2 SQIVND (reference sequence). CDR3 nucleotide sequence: TGTGCCAGTAGTAATGGGGTCCGGGATTACTCCTACGAGCAGTACTTC. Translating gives CASSNGVRDYSYEQYF.

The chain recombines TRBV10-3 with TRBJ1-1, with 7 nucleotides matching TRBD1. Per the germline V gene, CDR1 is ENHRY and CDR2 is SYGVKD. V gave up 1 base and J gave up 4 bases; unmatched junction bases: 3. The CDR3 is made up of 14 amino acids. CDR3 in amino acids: CAISELPGGTEAFF. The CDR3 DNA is TGTGCCATCAGTGAGTTGCCAGGGGGCACTGAAGCTTTCTTT.

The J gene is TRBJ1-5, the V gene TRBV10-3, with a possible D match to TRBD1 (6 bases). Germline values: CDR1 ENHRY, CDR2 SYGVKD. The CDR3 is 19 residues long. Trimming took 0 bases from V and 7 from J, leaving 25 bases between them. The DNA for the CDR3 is TGTGCCATCAGTGAGTCGTCCCCCAGGGGTGTTTCAGACTTACAGCCCCAGCATTTT. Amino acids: CAISESSPRGVSDLQPQHF.

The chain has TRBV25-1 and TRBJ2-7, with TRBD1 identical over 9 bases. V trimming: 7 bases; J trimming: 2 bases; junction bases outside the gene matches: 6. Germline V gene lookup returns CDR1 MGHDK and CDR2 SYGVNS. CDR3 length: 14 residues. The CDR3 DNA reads TGTGCCAGCACCGGGACAGGGAGGCCCTACGAGCAGTACTTC. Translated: CASTGTGRPYEQYF.

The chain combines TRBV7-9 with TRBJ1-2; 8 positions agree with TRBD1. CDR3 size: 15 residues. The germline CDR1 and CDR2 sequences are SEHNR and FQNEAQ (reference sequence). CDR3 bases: TGTGGCTCCCGCCCGGCGCTAGCGGCGGACAGGGACTACACCTTC. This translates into CGSRPALAADRDYTF.

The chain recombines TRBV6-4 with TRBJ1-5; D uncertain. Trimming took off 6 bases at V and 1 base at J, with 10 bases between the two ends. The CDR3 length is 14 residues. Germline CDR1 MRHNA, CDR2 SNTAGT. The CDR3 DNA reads TGTGCCAGCAGCCTTGCGGCCAGCAATCAGCCCCAGCATTTT. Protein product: CASSLAASNQPQHF.

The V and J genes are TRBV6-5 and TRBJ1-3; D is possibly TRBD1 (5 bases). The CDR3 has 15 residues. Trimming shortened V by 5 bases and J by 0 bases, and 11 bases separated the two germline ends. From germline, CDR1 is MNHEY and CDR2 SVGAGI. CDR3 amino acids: CASSADRYSGNTIYF. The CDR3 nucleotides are TGTGCCAGCAGTGCCGACAGATACTCTGGAAACACCATATATTTT.

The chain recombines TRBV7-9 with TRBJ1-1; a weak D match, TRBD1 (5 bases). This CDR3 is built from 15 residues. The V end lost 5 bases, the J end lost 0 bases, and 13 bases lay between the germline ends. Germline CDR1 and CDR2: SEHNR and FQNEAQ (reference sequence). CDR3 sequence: CASSLSGTVNTEAFF. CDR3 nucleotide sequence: TGTGCCAGCAGCCTTAGTGGGACGGTGAACACTGAAGCTTTCTTT.

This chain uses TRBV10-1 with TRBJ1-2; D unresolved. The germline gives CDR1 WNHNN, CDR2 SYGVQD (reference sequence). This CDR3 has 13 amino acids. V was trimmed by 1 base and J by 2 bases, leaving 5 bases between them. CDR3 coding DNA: TGCGCCAGCAGTGAGTACGGGAACTATGGCTACACCTTC. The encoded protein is CASSEYGNYGYTF.

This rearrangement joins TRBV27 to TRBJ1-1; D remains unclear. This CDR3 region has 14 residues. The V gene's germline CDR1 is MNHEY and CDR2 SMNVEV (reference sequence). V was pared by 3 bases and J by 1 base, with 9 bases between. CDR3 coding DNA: TGTGCCAGCAGTTTTAGGGAGGGGAACACTGAAGCTTTCTTT. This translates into CASSFREGNTEAFF.

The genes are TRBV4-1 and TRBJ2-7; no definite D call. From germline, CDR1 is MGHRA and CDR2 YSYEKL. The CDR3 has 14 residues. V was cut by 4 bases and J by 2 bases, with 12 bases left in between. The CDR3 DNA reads TGCGCCAGCAGCCTCCAGGTTGGCACCTACGAGCAGTACTTC. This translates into CASSLQVGTYEQYF.

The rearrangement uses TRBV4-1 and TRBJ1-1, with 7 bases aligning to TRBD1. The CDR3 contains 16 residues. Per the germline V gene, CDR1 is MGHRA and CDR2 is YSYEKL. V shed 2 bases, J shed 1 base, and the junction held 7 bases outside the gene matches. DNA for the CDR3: TGCGCCAGCAGCCAACGAAACAGGGGCGGGAACACTGAAGCTTTCTTT. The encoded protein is CASSQRNRGGNTEAFF.

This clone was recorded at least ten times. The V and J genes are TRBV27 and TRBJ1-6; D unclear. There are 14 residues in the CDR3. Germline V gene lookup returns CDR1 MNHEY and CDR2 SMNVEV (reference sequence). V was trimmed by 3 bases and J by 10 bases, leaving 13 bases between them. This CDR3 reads CASSLAPWGSPLHF. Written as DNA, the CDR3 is TGTGCCAGCAGTTTGGCCCCTTGGGGATCACCCCTCCACTTT.

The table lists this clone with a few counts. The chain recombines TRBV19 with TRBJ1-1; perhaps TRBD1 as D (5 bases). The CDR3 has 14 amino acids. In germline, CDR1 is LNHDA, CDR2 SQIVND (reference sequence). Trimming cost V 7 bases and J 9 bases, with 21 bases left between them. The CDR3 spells CASKTRGREGQAFF. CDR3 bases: TGTGCCAGTAAAACTCGGGGCAGGGAGGGACAAGCTTTCTTT.

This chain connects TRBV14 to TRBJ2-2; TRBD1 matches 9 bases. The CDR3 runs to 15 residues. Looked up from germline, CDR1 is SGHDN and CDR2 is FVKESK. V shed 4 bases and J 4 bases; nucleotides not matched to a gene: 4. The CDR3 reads CASSPGQGSTGELFF. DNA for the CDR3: TGTGCCAGCAGCCCCGGACAGGGGAGCACCGGGGAGCTGTTTTTT.

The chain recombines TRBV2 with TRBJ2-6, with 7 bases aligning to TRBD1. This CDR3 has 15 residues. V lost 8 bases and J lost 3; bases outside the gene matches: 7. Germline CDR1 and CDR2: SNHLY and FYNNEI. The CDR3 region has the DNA TGTGCCAGCGGAATAAGACAGGGTGGGGCCAACGTCCTGACTTTC. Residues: CASGIRQGGANVLTF.

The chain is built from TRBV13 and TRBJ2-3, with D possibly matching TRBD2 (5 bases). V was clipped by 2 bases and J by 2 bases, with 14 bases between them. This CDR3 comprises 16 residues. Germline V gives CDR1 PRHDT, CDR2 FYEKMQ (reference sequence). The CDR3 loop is CASSLRLAGPTDTQYF. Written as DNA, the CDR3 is TGTGCCAGCAGCTTAAGGCTGGCGGGCCCCACAGATACGCAGTATTTT.

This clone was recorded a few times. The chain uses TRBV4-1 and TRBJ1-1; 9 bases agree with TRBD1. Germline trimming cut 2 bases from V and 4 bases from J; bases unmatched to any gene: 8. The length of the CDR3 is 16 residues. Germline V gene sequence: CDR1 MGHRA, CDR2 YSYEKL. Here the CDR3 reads CASSQRTGDGSTEAFF. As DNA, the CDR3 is TGCGCCAGCAGCCAAAGGACAGGGGATGGTAGCACTGAAGCTTTCTTT.

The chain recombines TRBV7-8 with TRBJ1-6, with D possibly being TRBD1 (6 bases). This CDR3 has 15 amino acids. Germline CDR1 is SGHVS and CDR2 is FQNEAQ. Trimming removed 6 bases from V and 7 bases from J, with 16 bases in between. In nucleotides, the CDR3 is TGTGCCAGCAGTTCGACAGGTGTGAAAAATTCACCCCTCCACTTT. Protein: CASSSTGVKNSPLHF.

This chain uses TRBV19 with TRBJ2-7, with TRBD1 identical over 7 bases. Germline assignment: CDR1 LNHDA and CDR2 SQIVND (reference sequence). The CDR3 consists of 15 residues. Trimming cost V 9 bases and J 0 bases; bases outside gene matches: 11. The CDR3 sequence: CASRNKGAYSYEQYF. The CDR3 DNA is TGTGCCAGCCGTAATAAGGGGGCCTACTCCTACGAGCAGTACTTC.

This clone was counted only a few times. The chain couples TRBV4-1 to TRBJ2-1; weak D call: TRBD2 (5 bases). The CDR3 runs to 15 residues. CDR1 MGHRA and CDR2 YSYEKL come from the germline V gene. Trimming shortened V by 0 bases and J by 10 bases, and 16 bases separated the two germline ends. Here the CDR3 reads CASSQDGRPTGEQFF. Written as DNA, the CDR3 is TGCGCCAGCAGCCAAGATGGTAGGCCTACGGGGGAGCAGTTCTTC.

In DNA form, the CDR3 reads TGTGCCAGCAGCGGTCGACAGGGACTAGGCTACACCTTC. This codes for CASSGRQGLGYTF. V and J are TRBV9 and TRBJ1-2; 7 bases are a match to TRBD1. The CDR3 has 13 residues. Germline CDR1 and CDR2: SGDLS and YYNGEE. The V gene end was trimmed by 3 bases and the J gene end by 8 bases; junction bases not matched to a gene: 7.

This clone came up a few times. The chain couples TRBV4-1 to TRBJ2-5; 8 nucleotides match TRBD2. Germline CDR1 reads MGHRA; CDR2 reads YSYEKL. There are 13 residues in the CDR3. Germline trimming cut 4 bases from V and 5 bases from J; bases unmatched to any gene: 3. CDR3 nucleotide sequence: TGCGCCAGCAGCCCGGGGGGGCTGGAGACCCAGTACTTC. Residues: CASSPGGLETQYF.

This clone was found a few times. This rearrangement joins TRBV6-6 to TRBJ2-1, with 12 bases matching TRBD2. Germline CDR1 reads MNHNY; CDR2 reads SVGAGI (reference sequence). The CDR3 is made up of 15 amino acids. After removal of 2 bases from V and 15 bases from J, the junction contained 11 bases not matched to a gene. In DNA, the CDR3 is TGTGCCAGCAGTTACCGAGGGCTAGCGGGGGGGTCCCCGTTCTTC. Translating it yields CASSYRGLAGGSPFF.